One T cell receptor beta chain is described in this entry. No antigen is known for it. This entry comes from a study of blood T cells in healthy people across ages. Study results and caveats: Any changes in expanded clonotypes were possibly confounded, as donor CMV status remained unknown.

It was with a sample-barcoded 5' primer and a J-beta primer mix that a second PCR of roughly 7 to 12 cycles was run. Each cDNA molecule carried a tag from a template-switch adaptor that contained 12 random nucleotides. Each CDR3 protein gets one entry after TCRdb re-called the 5' RACE reads with MiXCR. The repertoire has about 1.1 million distinct CDR3 sequences, roughly two fifths of them found once; the top ten carry around 13%. V was trimmed by 5 bases and J by 6 bases, leaving 25 bases between them. The CDR3 loop spans 17 amino acids. Germline CDR1 is MNHNS and CDR2 is SASEGT. V gene TRBV6-1 combines with J gene TRBJ1-1; weak D call: TRBD1 (5 bases). Sequencing used blood. This clonotype originated in a man in his late teens or twenties in good health. The CDR3 is CASSPTGFQGGRPEAFF. In nucleotides, the CDR3 is TGTGCCAGCAGTCCAACCGGATTCCAGGGAGGTAGGCCTGAAGCTTTCTTT.